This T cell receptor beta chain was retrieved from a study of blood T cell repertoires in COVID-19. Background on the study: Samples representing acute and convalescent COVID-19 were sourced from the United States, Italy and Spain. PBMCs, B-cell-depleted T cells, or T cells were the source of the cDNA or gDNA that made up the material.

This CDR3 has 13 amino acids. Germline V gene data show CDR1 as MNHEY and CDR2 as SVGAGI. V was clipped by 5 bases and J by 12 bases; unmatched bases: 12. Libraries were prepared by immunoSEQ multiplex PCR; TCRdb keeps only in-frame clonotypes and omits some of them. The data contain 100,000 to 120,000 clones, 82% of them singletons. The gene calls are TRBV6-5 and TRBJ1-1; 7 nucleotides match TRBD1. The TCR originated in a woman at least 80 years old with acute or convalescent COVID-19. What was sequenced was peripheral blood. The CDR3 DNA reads TGTGCCAGCAGTCCCGAAACTCGACAGGGAACTTTCTTT. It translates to CASSPETRQGTFF.